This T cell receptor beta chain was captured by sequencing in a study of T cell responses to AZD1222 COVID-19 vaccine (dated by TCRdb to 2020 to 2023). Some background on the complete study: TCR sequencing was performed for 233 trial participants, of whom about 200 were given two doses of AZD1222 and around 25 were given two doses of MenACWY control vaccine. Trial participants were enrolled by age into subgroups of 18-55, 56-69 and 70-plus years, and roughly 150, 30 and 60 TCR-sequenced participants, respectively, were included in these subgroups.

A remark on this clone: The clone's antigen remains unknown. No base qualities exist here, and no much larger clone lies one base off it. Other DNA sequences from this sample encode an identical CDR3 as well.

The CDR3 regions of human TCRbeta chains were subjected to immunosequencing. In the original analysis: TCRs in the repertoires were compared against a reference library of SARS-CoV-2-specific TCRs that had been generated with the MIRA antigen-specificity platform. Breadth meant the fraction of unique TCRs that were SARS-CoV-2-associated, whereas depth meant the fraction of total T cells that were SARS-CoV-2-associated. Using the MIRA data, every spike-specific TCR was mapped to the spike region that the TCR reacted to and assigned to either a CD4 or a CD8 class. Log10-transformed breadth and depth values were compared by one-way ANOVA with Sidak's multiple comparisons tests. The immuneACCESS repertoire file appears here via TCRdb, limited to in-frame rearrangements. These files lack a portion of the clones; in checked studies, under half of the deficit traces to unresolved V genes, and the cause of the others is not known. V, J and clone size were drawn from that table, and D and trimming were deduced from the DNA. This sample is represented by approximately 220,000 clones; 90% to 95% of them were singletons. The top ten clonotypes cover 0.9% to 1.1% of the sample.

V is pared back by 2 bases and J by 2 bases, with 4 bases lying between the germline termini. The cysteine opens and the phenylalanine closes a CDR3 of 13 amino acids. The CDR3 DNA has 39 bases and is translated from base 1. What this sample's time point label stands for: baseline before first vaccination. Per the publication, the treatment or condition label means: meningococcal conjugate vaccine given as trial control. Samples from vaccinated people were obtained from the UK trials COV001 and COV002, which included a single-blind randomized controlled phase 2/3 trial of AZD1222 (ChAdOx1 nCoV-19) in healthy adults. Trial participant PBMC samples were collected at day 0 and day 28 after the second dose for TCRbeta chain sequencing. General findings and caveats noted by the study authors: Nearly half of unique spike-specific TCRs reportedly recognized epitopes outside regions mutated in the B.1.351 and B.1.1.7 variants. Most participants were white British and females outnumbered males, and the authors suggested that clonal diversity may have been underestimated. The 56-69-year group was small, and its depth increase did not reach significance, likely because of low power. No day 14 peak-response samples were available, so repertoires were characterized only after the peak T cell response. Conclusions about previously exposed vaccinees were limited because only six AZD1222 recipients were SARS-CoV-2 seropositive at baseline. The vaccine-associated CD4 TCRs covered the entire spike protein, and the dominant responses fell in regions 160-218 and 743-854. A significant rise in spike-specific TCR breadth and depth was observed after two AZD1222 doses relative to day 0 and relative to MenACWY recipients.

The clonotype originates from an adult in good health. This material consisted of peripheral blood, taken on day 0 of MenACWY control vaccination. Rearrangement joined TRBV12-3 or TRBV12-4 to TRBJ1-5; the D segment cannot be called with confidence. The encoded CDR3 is CASSLRGNQPQHF. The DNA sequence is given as TGTGCCAGCAGTTTAAGAGGCAATCAGCCCCAGCATTTT.